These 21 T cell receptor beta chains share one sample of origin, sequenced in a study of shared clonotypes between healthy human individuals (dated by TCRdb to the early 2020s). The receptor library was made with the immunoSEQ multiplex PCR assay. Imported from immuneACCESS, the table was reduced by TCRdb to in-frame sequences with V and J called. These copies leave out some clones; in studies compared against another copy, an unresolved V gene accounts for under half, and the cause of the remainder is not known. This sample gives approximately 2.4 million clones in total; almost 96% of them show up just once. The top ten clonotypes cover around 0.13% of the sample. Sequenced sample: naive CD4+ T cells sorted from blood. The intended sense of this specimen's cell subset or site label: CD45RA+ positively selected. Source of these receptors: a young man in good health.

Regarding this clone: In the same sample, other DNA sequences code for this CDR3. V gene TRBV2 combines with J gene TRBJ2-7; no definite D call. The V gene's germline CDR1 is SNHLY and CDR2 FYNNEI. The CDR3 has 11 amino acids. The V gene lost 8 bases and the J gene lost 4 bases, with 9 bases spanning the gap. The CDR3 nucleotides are TGTGCCAGCGGCCAAATTTACGAGCAGTACTTC. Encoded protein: CASGQIYEQYF.

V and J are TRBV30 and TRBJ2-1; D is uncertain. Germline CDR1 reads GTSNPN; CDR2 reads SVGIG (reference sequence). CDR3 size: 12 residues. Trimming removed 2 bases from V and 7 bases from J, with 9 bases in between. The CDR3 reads CAWSRLRNEQFF. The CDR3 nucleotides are TGTGCCTGGAGTCGGCTCCGTAATGAGCAGTTCTTC.

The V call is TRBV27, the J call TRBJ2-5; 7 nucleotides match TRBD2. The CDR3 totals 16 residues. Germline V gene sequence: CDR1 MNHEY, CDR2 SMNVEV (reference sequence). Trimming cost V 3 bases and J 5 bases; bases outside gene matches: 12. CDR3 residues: CASSFTPGGTGETQYF. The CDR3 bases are TGTGCCAGCAGTTTTACACCCGGGGGGACGGGTGAGACCCAGTACTTC.

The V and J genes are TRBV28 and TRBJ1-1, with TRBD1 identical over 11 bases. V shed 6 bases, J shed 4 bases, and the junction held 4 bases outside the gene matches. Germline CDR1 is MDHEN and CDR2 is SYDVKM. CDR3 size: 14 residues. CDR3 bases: TGTGCCAGCAGGGGGACAGGGGGAACCACTGAAGCTTTCTTT. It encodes CASRGTGGTTEAFF. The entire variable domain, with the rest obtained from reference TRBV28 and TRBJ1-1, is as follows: DVKVTQSSRYLVKRTGEKVFLECVQDMDHENMFWYRQDPGLGLRLIYFSYDVKMKEKGDIPEGYSVSREKKERFSLILESASTNQTSMYLCASRGTGGTTEAFFGQGTRLTVV.

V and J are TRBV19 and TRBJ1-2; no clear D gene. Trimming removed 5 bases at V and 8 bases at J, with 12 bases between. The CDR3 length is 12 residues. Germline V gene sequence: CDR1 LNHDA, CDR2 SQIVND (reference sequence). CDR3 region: CASSPRTGGYTF. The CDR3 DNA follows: TGTGCCAGTAGTCCCCGGACCGGAGGCTACACCTTC.

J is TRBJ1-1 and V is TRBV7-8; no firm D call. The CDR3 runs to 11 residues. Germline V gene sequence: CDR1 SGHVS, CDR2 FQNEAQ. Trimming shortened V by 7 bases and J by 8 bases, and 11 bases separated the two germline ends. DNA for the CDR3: TGTGCCAGCATGGGCGGCGTAGAAGCTTTCTTT. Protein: CASMGGVEAFF. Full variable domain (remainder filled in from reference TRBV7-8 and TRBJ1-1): GAGVSQSPRYKVAKRGQDVALRCDPISGHVSLFWYQQALGQGPEFLTYFQNEAQLDKSGLPSDRFFAERPEGSVSTLKIQRTQQEDSAVYLCASMGGVEAFFGQGTRLTVV.

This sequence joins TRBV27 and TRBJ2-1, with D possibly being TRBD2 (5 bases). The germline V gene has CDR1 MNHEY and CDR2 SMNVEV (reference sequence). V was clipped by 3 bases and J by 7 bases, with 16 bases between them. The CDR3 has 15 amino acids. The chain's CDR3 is CASSFYPGLRNEQFF. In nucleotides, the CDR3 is TGTGCCAGCAGTTTTTATCCGGGATTGAGGAATGAGCAGTTCTTC.

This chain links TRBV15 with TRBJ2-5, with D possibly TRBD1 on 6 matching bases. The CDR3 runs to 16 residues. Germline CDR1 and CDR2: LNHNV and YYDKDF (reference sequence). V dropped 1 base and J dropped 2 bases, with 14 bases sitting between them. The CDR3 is CATSRGSVTGQETQYF. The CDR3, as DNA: TGTGCCACCAGCAGAGGCAGTGTTACAGGGCAAGAGACCCAGTACTTC. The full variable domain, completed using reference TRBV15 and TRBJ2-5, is DAMVIQNPRYQVTQFGKPVTLSCSQTLNHNVMYWYQQKSSQAPKLLFHYYDKDFNNEADTPDNFQSRRPNTSFCFLDIRSPGLGDTAMYLCATSRGSVTGQETQYFGPGTRLLVL.

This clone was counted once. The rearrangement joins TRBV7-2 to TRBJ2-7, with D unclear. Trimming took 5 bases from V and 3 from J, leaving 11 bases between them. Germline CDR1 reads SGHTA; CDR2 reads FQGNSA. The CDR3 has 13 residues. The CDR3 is CASSLYRDYEQYF. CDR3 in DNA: TGTGCCAGCAGCCTTTACAGAGACTACGAGCAGTACTTC.

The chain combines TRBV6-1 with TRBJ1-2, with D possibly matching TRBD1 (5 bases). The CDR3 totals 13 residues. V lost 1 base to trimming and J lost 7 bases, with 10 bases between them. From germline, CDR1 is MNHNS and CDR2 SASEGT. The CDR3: CASSEGAGFGYTF. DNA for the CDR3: TGTGCCAGCAGTGAAGGGGCAGGGTTTGGCTACACCTTC.

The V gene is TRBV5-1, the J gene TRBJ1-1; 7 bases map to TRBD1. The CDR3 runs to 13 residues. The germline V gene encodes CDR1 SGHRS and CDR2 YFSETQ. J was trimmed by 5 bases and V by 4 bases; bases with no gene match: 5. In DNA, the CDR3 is TGCGCCAGCAGCACAGGGGTCTGGACTGAAGCTTTCTTT. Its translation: CASSTGVWTEAFF. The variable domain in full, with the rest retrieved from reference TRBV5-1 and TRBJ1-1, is KAGVTQTPRYLIKTRGQQVTLSCSPISGHRSVSWYQQTPGQGLQFLFEYFSETQRNKGNFPGRFSGRQFSNSRSEMNVSTLELGDSALYLCASSTGVWTEAFFGQGTRLTVV.

CDR3 region: CAWNRGLAGGLSEQFF. The CDR3 bases are TGTGCCTGGAACCGGGGACTAGCGGGGGGGCTTAGTGAGCAGTTCTTC. The chain recombines TRBV30 with TRBJ2-1, with 16 bases lining up with TRBD2. Germline V gene lookup returns CDR1 GTSNPN and CDR2 SVGIG (reference sequence). The length of the CDR3 is 16 residues. V was pared by 4 bases and J by 9 bases, with 9 bases of the junction left unmatched.

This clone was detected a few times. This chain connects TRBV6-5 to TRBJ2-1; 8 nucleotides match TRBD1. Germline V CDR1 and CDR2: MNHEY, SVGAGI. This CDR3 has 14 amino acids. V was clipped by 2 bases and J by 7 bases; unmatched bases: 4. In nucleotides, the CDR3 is TGTGCCAGCAGTTACGATAGGACAGGGAATGAGCAGTTCTTC. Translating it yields CASSYDRTGNEQFF.

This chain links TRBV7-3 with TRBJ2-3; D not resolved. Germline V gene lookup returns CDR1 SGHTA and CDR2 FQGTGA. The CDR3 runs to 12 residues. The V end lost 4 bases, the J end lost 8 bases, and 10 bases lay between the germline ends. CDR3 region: CASSSPGFTQYF. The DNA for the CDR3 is TGTGCCAGCAGCTCCCCCGGTTTTACGCAGTATTTT.

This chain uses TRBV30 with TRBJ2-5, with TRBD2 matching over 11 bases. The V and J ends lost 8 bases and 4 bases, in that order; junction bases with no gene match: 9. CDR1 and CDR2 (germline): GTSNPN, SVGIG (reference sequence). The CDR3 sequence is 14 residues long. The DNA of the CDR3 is TGTGCCCGTAGACTAGCGGGGCTGGTAGAGACCCAGTACTTC. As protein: CARRLAGLVETQYF.

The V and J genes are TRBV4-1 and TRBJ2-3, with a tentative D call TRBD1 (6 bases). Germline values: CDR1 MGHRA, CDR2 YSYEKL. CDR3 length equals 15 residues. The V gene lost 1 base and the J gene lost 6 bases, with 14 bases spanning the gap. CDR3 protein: CASSQATGNSDTQYF. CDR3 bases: TGCGCCAGCAGCCAAGCAACAGGGAATTCGGATACGCAGTATTTT.

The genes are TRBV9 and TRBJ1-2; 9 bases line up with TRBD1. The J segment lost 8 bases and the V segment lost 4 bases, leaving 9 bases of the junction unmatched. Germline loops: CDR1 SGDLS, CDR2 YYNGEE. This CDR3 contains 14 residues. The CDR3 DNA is TGTGCCAGCAGCAGTACCGGGACAGGGAAGGGCTACACCTTC. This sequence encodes CASSSTGTGKGYTF.

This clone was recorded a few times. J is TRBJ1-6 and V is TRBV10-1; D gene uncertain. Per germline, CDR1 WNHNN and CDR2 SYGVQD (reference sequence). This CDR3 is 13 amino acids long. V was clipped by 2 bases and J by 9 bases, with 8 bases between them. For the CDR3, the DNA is TGCGCCAGCAGTGAGAACCGGGGTTCACCCCTCCACTTT. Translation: CASSENRGSPLHF.

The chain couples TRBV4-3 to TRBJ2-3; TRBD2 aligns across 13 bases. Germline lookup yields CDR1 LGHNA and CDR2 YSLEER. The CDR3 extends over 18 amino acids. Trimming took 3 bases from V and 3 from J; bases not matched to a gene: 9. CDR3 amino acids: CASSHAPGLAGATDTQYF. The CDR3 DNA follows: TGCGCCAGCAGCCATGCCCCAGGACTAGCGGGAGCTACAGATACGCAGTATTTT.

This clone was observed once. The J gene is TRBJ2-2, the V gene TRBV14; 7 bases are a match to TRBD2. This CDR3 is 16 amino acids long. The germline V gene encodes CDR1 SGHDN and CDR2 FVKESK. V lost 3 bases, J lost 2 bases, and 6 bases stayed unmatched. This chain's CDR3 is CASSHGGTINTGELFF. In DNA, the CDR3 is TGTGCCAGCAGCCACGGGGGGACGATAAACACCGGGGAGCTGTTTTTT.

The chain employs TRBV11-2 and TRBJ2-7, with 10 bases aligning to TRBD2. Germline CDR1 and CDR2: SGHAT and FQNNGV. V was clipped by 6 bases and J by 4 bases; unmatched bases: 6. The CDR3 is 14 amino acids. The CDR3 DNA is TGTGCCAGCAGGCCCGTAGCGGGAGGTTACGAGCAGTACTTC. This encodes CASRPVAGGYEQYF.